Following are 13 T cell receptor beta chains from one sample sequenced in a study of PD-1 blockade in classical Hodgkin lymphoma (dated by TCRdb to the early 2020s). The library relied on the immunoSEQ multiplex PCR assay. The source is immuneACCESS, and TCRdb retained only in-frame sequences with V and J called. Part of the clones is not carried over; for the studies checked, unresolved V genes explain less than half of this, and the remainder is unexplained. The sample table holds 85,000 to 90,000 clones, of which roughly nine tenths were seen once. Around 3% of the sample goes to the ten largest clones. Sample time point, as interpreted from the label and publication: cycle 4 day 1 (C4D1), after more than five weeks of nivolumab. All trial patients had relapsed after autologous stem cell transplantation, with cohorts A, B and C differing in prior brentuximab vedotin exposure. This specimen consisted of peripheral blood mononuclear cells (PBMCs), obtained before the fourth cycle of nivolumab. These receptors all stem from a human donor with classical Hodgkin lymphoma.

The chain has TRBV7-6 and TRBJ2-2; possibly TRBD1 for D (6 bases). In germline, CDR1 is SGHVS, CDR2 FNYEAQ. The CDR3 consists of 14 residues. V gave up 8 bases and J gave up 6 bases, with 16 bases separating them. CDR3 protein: CASGTQTGPGELFF. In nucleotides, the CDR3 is TGTGCCAGCGGCACACAGACAGGTCCCGGGGAGCTGTTTTTT.

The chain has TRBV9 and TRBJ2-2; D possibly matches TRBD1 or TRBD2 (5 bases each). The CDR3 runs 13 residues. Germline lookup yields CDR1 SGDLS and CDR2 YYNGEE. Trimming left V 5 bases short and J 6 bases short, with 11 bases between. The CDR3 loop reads CASSEWGSGELFF. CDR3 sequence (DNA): TGTGCCAGCAGTGAGTGGGGGTCCGGGGAGCTGTTTTTT.

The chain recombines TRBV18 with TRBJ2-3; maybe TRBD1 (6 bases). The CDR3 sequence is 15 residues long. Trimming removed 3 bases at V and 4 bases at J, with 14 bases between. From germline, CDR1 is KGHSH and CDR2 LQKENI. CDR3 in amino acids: CASSPRRGEADTQYF. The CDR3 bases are TGTGCCAGCTCACCTCGCAGGGGTGAGGCAGATACGCAGTATTTT.

CDR3 protein: CASSLLSRSTKRGGNTGELFF. In nucleotides, the CDR3 is TGCGCCAGCAGCTTGCTCTCGAGGAGCACTAAGCGGGGGGGCAACACCGGGGAGCTGTTTTTT. The rearrangement uses TRBV5-1 and TRBJ2-2, with 10 nucleotides matching TRBD2. The CDR3 is 21 amino acids. CDR1 is SGHRS and CDR2 is YFSETQ in the germline V gene. V was pared by 1 base and J by 2 bases, with 17 bases of the junction left unmatched.

The CDR3 DNA reads as TGCAGCGTTGAAGAATTCGGGGCGGGTGAAGCTTTCTTT. It yields the protein CSVEEFGAGEAFF. This chain uses TRBV29-1 with TRBJ1-1, with a possible D match to TRBD1 (5 bases). CDR1 is SQVTM and CDR2 is ANQGSEA in the germline V gene. The CDR3 has 13 residues. V shed 0 bases and J shed 7 bases, with 12 bases lying between them.

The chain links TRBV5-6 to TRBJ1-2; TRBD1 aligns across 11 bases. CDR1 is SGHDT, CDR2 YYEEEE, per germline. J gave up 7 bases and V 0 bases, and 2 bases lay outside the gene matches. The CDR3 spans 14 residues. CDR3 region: CASSLAGQGVGYTF. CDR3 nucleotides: TGTGCCAGCAGCTTGGCGGGACAGGGGGTTGGCTACACCTTC.

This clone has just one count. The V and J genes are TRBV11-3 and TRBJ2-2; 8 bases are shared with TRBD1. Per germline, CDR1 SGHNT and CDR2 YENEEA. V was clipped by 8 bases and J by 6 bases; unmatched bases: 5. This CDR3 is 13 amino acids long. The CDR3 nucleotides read TGTGCCAGCCAGGGGGCGACCGCCGGGGAGCTGTTTTTT. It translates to CASQGATAGELFF.

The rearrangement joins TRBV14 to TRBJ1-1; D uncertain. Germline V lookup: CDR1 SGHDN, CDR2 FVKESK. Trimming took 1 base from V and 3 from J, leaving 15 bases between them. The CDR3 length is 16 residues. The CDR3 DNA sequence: TGTGCCAGCAGCCAAGGAATACCCCGGTTCGACACTGAAGCTTTCTTT. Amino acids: CASSQGIPRFDTEAFF.

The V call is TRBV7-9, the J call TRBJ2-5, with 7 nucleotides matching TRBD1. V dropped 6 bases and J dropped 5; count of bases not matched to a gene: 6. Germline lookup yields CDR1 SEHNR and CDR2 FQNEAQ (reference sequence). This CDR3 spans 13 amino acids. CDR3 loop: CASRVQGHETQYF. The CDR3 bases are TGTGCCAGCAGAGTACAGGGGCACGAGACCCAGTACTTC.

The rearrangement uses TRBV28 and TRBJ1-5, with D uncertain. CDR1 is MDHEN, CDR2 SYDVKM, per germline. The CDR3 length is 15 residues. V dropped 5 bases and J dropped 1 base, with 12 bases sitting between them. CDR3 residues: CASSPDTTSNQPQHF. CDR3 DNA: TGTGCCAGCAGTCCCGACACCACCAGCAATCAGCCCCAGCATTTT.

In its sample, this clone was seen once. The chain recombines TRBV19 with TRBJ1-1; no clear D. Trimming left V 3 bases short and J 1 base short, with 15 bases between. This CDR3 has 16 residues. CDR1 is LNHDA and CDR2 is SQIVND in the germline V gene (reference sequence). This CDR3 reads CASSMRVYPANTEAFF. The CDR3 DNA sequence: TGTGCCAGTAGTATGAGGGTTTACCCTGCGAACACTGAAGCTTTCTTT.

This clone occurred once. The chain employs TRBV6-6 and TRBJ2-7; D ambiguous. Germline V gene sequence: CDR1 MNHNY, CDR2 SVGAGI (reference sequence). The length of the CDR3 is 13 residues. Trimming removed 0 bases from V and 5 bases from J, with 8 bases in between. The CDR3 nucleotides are TGTGCCAGCAGTTACTCGAGCTGGGACGAGCAGTACTTC. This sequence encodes CASSYSSWDEQYF.

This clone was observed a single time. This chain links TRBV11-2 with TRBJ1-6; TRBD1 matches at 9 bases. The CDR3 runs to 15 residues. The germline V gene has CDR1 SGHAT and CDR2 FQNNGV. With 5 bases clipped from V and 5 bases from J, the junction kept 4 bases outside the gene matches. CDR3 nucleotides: TGTGCCAGCAGCCTGGGGACAGGGCATAATTCACCCCTCCACTTT. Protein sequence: CASSLGTGHNSPLHF.